A single sample is the source of the 2 T cell receptor beta chains below, sequenced in a study of blood T cell repertoires in COVID-19. Sequencing used immunoSEQ multiplex PCR; TCRdb keeps in-frame clones, though not all of them. This table has just under 150,000 clones, approximately 87% appearing once. The sequencing input was peripheral blood. The receptor set was obtained from a woman aged 50 to 60 with active or convalescent COVID-19.

The gene calls are TRBV2 and TRBJ2-3; D is perhaps TRBD2 (6 bases). The CDR3 covers 14 residues. Germline V gene data show CDR1 as SNHLY and CDR2 as FYNNEI. Deletions cut 4 bases from V and 1 base from J, with 9 bases between. The CDR3 nucleotides read TGTGCCAGCAGTGGGCGGGGCCGCACAGATACGCAGTATTTT. Its protein is CASSGRGRTDTQYF.

The chain combines TRBV7-8 with TRBJ2-7, with 11 bases matching TRBD2. Germline CDR1 and CDR2: SGHVS and FQNEAQ. The V segment lost 5 bases and the J segment 4 bases; nucleotides outside the gene matches: 7. This CDR3 contains 15 residues. The CDR3 region is CASSPRTSGPYEQYF. CDR3 coding DNA: TGTGCCAGCAGCCCACGGACTAGCGGGCCTTACGAGCAGTACTTC.